This T cell receptor (beta chain) was recorded in a study of blood T cells in healthy people across ages. Using a J-beta primer mix together with a sample-barcoded 5' primer, a second PCR was run for about 6 to 11 cycles. TCRdb redid the calling of the 5' RACE reads with MiXCR, one entry per CDR3 protein. This table has about a million distinct CDR3 sequences, roughly 51% appearing once. Comment on this clonotype: The antigen is undetermined.

This CDR3 is 13 amino acids long. Germline CDR1 and CDR2: MNHEY and SVGEGT. The V and J ends lost 6 bases and 4 bases respectively, with 10 bases between them. Points from the study as a whole: In older individuals, TCR beta diversity per million T cells was lower, falling roughly linearly with age.

This clonotype was sampled from a woman aged 60-70 years in good health. The V call is TRBV6-2 or TRBV6-3, the J call TRBJ2-4; D call uncertain. Sequenced material: blood. CDR3 bases: TGTGCCAGCAGATCTCCCGCAAAAAACATTCAGTACTTC. It is translated as CASRSPAKNIQYF.